These 31 T cell receptor beta chains originate from one sample sequenced in a study of blood T cell repertoires in COVID-19. Profiling relied on immunoSEQ multiplex PCR, and the TCRdb table lists in-frame clones only, not all of them. The data contain 250,000 to 350,000 clones, over 80% of them singletons. Sequenced input: peripheral blood. Receptors originate from a woman between 50 and 59 years old with active or convalescent COVID-19.

The chain couples TRBV9 to TRBJ2-3; 13 bases align to TRBD2. The CDR3 loop spans 16 amino acids. V lost 3 bases and J lost 6; bases outside the gene matches: 7. Germline CDR1 and CDR2: SGDLS and YYNGEE. CDR3 region: CASSARLAGGGDTQYF. The CDR3 nucleotides are TGTGCCAGCAGCGCCCGACTAGCGGGAGGCGGGGATACGCAGTATTTT.

The V call is TRBV5-8, the J call TRBJ1-2; possible D gene TRBD1, 5 bases. The V end was cut by 2 bases, the J end by 7 bases, with 6 bases between. This CDR3 has 11 residues. From germline, CDR1 is SGHTS and CDR2 YDEGEE. DNA for the CDR3: TGTGCCAGCAGCTTAGGGGTTGGCTACACCTTC. Residues: CASSLGVGYTF. Drawing the rest from reference TRBV5-8 and TRBJ1-2, the complete variable domain is EAGVTQSPTHLIKTRGQQATLRCSPISGHTSVYWYQQALGLGLQFLLWYDEGEERNRGNFPPRFSGRQFPNYSSELNVNALELEDSALYLCASSLGVGYTFGSGTRLTVV.

This sequence joins TRBV5-1 and TRBJ2-7; TRBD1 matches 7 bases. The V gene's germline CDR1 is SGHRS and CDR2 YFSETQ. V lost 3 bases to trimming and J lost 3 bases; unmatched junction nucleotides: 3. This CDR3 is built from 13 residues. In DNA form, the CDR3 reads TGCGCCAGCAGCTCCGGACAGGTCTACGAGCAGTACTTC. It encodes CASSSGQVYEQYF.

The rearrangement joins TRBV11-2 to TRBJ2-1, with D maybe TRBD1 (5 bases). Per the germline V gene, CDR1 is SGHAT and CDR2 is FQNNGV. The CDR3 runs to 16 residues. Trimming shortened V by 1 base and J by 8 bases, and 18 bases separated the two germline ends. CDR3 in amino acids: CASSLVWSLTGYEQFF. The CDR3 DNA is TGTGCCAGCAGCTTAGTTTGGTCCCTCACAGGCTATGAGCAGTTCTTC.

This clone appeared a single time. V gene TRBV7-4 combines with J gene TRBJ1-2, with 12 bases identical to TRBD1. The CDR3 totals 18 residues. Germline lookup yields CDR1 SGHVT and CDR2 SQSDAQ. The V gene end was trimmed by 0 bases and the J gene end by 8 bases; junction bases not matched to a gene: 13. The CDR3 coding sequence is TGTGCCAGCAGCTTAGCGCTAATCTGGGACAGGGGGCTTCGAGGCTACACCTTC. This gives the protein CASSLALIWDRGLRGYTF.

This clone was counted a single time. V usage is TRBV9 and J usage is TRBJ2-1, with D perhaps matching TRBD2 (5 bases). CDR3 length: 16 residues. V shed 3 bases and J shed 8 bases, with 21 bases lying between them. Per the germline V gene, CDR1 is SGDLS and CDR2 is YYNGEE. CDR3 protein: CASSAIRDVPWDEQFF. The CDR3 DNA is TGTGCCAGCAGCGCGATCCGGGATGTACCCTGGGATGAGCAGTTCTTC.

V is TRBV19 and J is TRBJ1-2, with no clear D. The CDR3 has 15 residues. Trimming pared 1 base from V and 1 base from J, leaving 10 bases between. Germline CDR1 reads LNHDA; CDR2 reads SQIVND (reference sequence). CDR3 DNA: TGTGCCAGTAGTATAGTCCCGGGGATTAACTATGGCTACACCTTC. This encodes CASSIVPGINYGYTF.

The chain couples TRBV15 to TRBJ2-7; possible D gene TRBD2, 5 bases. From germline, CDR1 is LNHNV and CDR2 YYDKDF (reference sequence). Trimming removed 1 base at V and 4 bases at J, with 14 bases between. The CDR3 sequence is 15 residues long. CDR3 nucleotide sequence: TGTGCCACCAGCAGAGCCCCGGGAACAAATTACGAGCAGTACTTC. This encodes CATSRAPGTNYEQYF.

About this clone: Other DNA sequences within the sample encode an identical CDR3. The chain joins TRBV9 to TRBJ1-1; a weak D match, TRBD1 (5 bases). V lost 3 bases and J 1 base, leaving 10 bases between the germline ends. CDR3 length equals 14 residues. Germline CDR1 is SGDLS and CDR2 is YYNGEE. In DNA, the CDR3 is TGTGCCAGCAGCGCGCGTCAGGGGAACACTGAAGCTTTCTTT. Encoded protein: CASSARQGNTEAFF. Complete variable domain (other parts from reference TRBV9 and TRBJ1-1): DSGVTQTPKHLITATGQRVTLRCSPRSGDLSVYWYQQSLDQGLQFLIQYYNGEERAKGNILERFSAQQFPDLHSELNLSSLELGDSALYFCASSARQGNTEAFFGQGTRLTVV.

The genes are TRBV6-5 and TRBJ2-7, with 8 bases identical to TRBD2. CDR1 MNHEY and CDR2 SVGAGI come from the germline V gene. This CDR3 region has 15 residues. J gave up 3 bases and V 5 bases, and 9 bases lay outside the gene matches. This CDR3 is CASSLAGTRVYEQYF. The CDR3 bases are TGTGCCAGCAGTCTCGCCGGGACTAGAGTCTACGAGCAGTACTTC.

V usage is TRBV28 and J usage is TRBJ1-3; D possibly corresponds to TRBD1 (5 bases). This CDR3 has 15 residues. Germline CDR1 reads MDHEN; CDR2 reads SYDVKM. V lost 2 bases and J 2 bases, leaving 10 bases between the germline ends. The CDR3 sequence is CASSLGQGPGNTIYF. For the CDR3, the DNA is TGTGCCAGCAGTTTAGGGCAGGGCCCTGGAAACACCATATATTTT.

This clone was counted ten times or more. This chain uses TRBV2 with TRBJ2-7; 9 positions match TRBD1. This CDR3 comprises 14 residues. CDR1 and CDR2 (germline): SNHLY, FYNNEI. The V segment lost 6 bases and the J segment 6 bases; nucleotides outside the gene matches: 9. The CDR3 region has the DNA TGTGCCAGCAGGGGACTACAGGGGGCTGGCGAGCAGTACTTC. Residues: CASRGLQGAGEQYF.

The chain is built from TRBV6-1 and TRBJ2-3, with a tentative D call TRBD2 (5 bases). From germline, CDR1 is MNHNS and CDR2 SASEGT. V was shortened by 0 bases and J by 0 bases, with 10 bases between the two germline ends. The CDR3 sequence is 16 residues long. The CDR3 DNA is TGTGCCAGCAGTGAAGCTGGCGGGCGTAGCACAGATACGCAGTATTTT. This translates into CASSEAGGRSTDTQYF.

The chain uses TRBV19 and TRBJ1-4, with D hard to call. The V and J ends lost 3 bases and 6 bases respectively, with 8 bases between them. Germline V gives CDR1 LNHDA, CDR2 SQIVND (reference sequence). This CDR3 is built from 13 residues. In DNA, the CDR3 is TGTGCCAGTAGTATGTGGCAGGATGAAAAACTGTTTTTT. Its protein product is CASSMWQDEKLFF.

This chain connects TRBV21-1 to TRBJ2-7; TRBD1, the D gene given by the table, was not confirmed from the DNA. TRBV21-1 is a pseudogene locus. The CDR3 runs 16 residues. The CDR3 sequence is CAILLDPGQVSYEQYF. The CDR3 DNA is TGTGCCATCCTATTGGACCCCGGACAGGTTTCCTACGAGCAGTACTTC.

The chain links TRBV6-5 to TRBJ2-7; tentative D call: TRBD1 (5 bases). Germline CDR1 MNHEY, CDR2 SVGAGI. Trimming took 5 bases from V and 6 from J, leaving 14 bases between them. The CDR3 is 13 amino acids. CDR3 amino acids: CASSSRELGEQYF. The CDR3 DNA reads as TGTGCCAGCAGTAGCAGGGAACTCGGCGAGCAGTACTTC.

This clone was found once. The rearrangement uses TRBV20-1 and TRBJ2-3; tentative D call: TRBD1 (5 bases). Per the germline V gene, CDR1 is DFQATT and CDR2 is SNEGSKA (reference sequence). The CDR3 length is 14 residues. The V end was cut by 3 bases, the J end by 4 bases, with 14 bases between. The CDR3 region is CSASLTSTADTQYF. The CDR3 DNA follows: TGCAGTGCTAGTTTAACCTCGACAGCAGATACGCAGTATTTT.

The V gene is TRBV27, the J gene TRBJ1-1; TRBD1 might be the D (5 bases). The CDR3 is made up of 14 amino acids. Trimming removed 3 bases at V and 4 bases at J, with 12 bases between. Germline V gene lookup returns CDR1 MNHEY and CDR2 SMNVEV (reference sequence). The CDR3 spells CASSLYRRGTEAFF. In nucleotides, the CDR3 is TGTGCCAGCAGTTTGTACAGGAGAGGCACTGAAGCTTTCTTT.

V is TRBV6-1 and J is TRBJ1-6; D is undetermined. Germline V gene lookup returns CDR1 MNHNS and CDR2 SASEGT. The CDR3 is 14 amino acids. V gave up 1 base and J gave up 6 bases, with 7 bases separating them. The CDR3 here is CASSEGVSNSPLHF. DNA of the CDR3: TGTGCCAGCAGTGAAGGCGTGTCTAATTCACCCCTCCACTTT.

This chain joins TRBV28 and TRBJ1-1, with unresolved D. The CDR3 extends over 13 amino acids. The V gene lost 7 bases and the J gene lost 1 base, with 10 bases spanning the gap. Germline V CDR1 and CDR2: MDHEN, SYDVKM. The CDR3 sequence is CASIRGGNTEAFF. The CDR3, as DNA: TGTGCCAGCATTCGGGGAGGGAACACTGAAGCTTTCTTT.

The genes are TRBV30 and TRBJ1-5; TRBD1 aligns across 7 bases. Per the germline V gene, CDR1 is GTSNPN and CDR2 is SVGIG (reference sequence). The V segment lost 2 bases and the J segment 2 bases; nucleotides outside the gene matches: 0. The CDR3 has 13 amino acids. CDR3 DNA sequence: TGTGCCTGGAGTACAGGGGGCAATCAGCCCCAGCATTTT. It is translated as CAWSTGGNQPQHF.

V and J are TRBV11-2 and TRBJ2-1; perhaps TRBD2 as D (5 bases). CDR3 length equals 18 residues. CDR1 and CDR2 (germline): SGHAT, FQNNGV. The V end lost 4 bases, the J end lost 4 bases, and 23 bases lay between the germline ends. CDR3 in DNA: TGTGCCAGCAGCTCGAACCTGGGGAGAGGGTCCCTTTACAATGAGCAGTTCTTC. Translating gives CASSSNLGRGSLYNEQFF. Based on the CDR3 plus reference TRBV11-2 and TRBJ2-1, the full variable domain is EAGVAQSPRYKIIEKRQSVAFWCNPISGHATLYWYQQILGQGPKLLIQFQNNGVVDDSQLPKDRFSAERLKGVDSTLKIQPAKLEDSAVYLCASSSNLGRGSLYNEQFFGPGTRLTVL.

The chain has TRBV7-9 and TRBJ2-7; 8 nucleotides line up with TRBD2. J was trimmed by 2 bases and V by 3 bases; bases with no gene match: 6. The CDR3 is 15 residues long. Germline assignment: CDR1 SEHNR and CDR2 FQNEAQ (reference sequence). The CDR3 DNA sequence: TGTGCCAGCAGCTTCCAGCGGGAGTCTACCTACGAGCAGTACTTC. It codes for CASSFQRESTYEQYF.

The rearrangement links TRBV28 to TRBJ1-4, with no clear D. Germline CDR1 reads MDHEN; CDR2 reads SYDVKM. The V and J ends lost 7 bases and 0 bases respectively, with 12 bases between them. This CDR3 region has 15 residues. In DNA form, the CDR3 reads TGTGCCAGCACCCTTCTCCGGGCAACTAATGAAAAACTGTTTTTT. Amino acids: CASTLLRATNEKLFF. Complete variable domain (other parts from reference TRBV28 and TRBJ1-4): DVKVTQSSRYLVKRTGEKVFLECVQDMDHENMFWYRQDPGLGLRLIYFSYDVKMKEKGDIPEGYSVSREKKERFSLILESASTNQTSMYLCASTLLRATNEKLFFGSGTQLSVL.

The rearrangement joins TRBV28 to TRBJ1-1; 8 nucleotides align to TRBD1. Trimming took 6 bases from V and 4 from J; bases not matched to a gene: 16. This CDR3 spans 17 amino acids. Germline V gene sequence: CDR1 MDHEN, CDR2 SYDVKM. In DNA form, the CDR3 reads TGTGCCAGCAGACCTGGACAGGGACGTGGGGGGGGCACTGAAGCTTTCTTT. This codes for CASRPGQGRGGGTEAFF.

The chain recombines TRBV7-9 with TRBJ2-1; 8 positions match TRBD1. Per the germline V gene, CDR1 is SEHNR and CDR2 is FQNEAQ (reference sequence). With 0 bases clipped from V and 12 bases from J, the junction kept 7 bases outside the gene matches. The CDR3 is made up of 14 amino acids. CDR3 sequence: CASSLAGTGRGQFF. The CDR3 DNA reads TGTGCCAGCAGCTTAGCGGGGACAGGCCGGGGGCAGTTCTTC.

The rearrangement joins TRBV27 to TRBJ2-4; tentative D call: TRBD2 (5 bases). There are 15 residues in the CDR3. The V end lost 8 bases, the J end lost 9 bases, and 23 bases lay between the germline ends. Germline V gene sequence: CDR1 MNHEY, CDR2 SMNVEV (reference sequence). The CDR3 here is CASSLGDMPGGIQYF. The CDR3 coding sequence is TGTGCCAGCTCTCTGGGTGATATGCCAGGAGGCATTCAGTACTTC.

V and J are TRBV4-1 and TRBJ2-7; 8 bases are a match to TRBD1. The CDR3 length is 16 residues. CDR1 is MGHRA, CDR2 YSYEKL, per germline. The trim removed 2 bases at V and 3 bases at J, leaving 9 bases unmatched. CDR3 DNA sequence: TGCGCCAGCAGCCAATATTCCGGACAGGGCTACTACGAGCAGTACTTC. Translated, it gives CASSQYSGQGYYEQYF.

CDR3 nucleotide sequence: TGTGCCATCAGTGAGGAACGGGGTAGACTAGCGGGAGCAAAAAGCTACGAGCAGTACTTC. This gives the protein CAISEERGRLAGAKSYEQYF. J is TRBJ2-7 and V is TRBV10-3; 12 bases map to TRBD2. This CDR3 contains 20 residues. The germline V gene encodes CDR1 ENHRY and CDR2 SYGVKD. The J segment lost 3 bases and the V segment lost 2 bases, leaving 17 bases of the junction unmatched.

Only one count was recorded for this clone. The chain couples TRBV2 to TRBJ1-1; 8 bases map to TRBD1. The CDR3 runs to 14 residues. The ends lost 6 bases at V and 3 bases at J; junction bases unmatched: 6. Germline V lookup: CDR1 SNHLY, CDR2 FYNNEI. The CDR3 bases are TGTGCCAGCAGAAACAGGGGGTTGGACACTGAAGCTTTCTTT. Translated: CASRNRGLDTEAFF.

V gene TRBV29-1 combines with J gene TRBJ2-2; 14 nucleotides match TRBD2. The CDR3 is 15 amino acids. Germline assignment: CDR1 SQVTM and CDR2 ANQGSEA. J gave up 7 bases and V 4 bases, and 5 bases lay outside the gene matches. CDR3 in DNA: TGCAGCGTTGCGACTAGCGGGAGGGCCCACGGGGAGCTGTTTTTT. Its translation is CSVATSGRAHGELFF.